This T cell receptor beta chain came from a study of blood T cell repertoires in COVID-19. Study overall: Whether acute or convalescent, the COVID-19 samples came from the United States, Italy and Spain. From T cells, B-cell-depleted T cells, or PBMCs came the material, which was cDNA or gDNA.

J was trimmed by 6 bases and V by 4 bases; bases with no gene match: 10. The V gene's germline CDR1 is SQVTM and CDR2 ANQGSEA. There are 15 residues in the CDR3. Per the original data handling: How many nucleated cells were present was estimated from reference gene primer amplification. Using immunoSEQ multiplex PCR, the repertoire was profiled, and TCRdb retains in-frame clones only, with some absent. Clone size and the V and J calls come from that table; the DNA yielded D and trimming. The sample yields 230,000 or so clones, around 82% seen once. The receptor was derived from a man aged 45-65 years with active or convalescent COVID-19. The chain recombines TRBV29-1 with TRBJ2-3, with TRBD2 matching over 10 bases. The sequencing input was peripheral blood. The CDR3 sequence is CSVVTGTSAPDTQYF. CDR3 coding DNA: TGCAGCGTTGTTACCGGGACTAGCGCTCCCGATACGCAGTATTTT.